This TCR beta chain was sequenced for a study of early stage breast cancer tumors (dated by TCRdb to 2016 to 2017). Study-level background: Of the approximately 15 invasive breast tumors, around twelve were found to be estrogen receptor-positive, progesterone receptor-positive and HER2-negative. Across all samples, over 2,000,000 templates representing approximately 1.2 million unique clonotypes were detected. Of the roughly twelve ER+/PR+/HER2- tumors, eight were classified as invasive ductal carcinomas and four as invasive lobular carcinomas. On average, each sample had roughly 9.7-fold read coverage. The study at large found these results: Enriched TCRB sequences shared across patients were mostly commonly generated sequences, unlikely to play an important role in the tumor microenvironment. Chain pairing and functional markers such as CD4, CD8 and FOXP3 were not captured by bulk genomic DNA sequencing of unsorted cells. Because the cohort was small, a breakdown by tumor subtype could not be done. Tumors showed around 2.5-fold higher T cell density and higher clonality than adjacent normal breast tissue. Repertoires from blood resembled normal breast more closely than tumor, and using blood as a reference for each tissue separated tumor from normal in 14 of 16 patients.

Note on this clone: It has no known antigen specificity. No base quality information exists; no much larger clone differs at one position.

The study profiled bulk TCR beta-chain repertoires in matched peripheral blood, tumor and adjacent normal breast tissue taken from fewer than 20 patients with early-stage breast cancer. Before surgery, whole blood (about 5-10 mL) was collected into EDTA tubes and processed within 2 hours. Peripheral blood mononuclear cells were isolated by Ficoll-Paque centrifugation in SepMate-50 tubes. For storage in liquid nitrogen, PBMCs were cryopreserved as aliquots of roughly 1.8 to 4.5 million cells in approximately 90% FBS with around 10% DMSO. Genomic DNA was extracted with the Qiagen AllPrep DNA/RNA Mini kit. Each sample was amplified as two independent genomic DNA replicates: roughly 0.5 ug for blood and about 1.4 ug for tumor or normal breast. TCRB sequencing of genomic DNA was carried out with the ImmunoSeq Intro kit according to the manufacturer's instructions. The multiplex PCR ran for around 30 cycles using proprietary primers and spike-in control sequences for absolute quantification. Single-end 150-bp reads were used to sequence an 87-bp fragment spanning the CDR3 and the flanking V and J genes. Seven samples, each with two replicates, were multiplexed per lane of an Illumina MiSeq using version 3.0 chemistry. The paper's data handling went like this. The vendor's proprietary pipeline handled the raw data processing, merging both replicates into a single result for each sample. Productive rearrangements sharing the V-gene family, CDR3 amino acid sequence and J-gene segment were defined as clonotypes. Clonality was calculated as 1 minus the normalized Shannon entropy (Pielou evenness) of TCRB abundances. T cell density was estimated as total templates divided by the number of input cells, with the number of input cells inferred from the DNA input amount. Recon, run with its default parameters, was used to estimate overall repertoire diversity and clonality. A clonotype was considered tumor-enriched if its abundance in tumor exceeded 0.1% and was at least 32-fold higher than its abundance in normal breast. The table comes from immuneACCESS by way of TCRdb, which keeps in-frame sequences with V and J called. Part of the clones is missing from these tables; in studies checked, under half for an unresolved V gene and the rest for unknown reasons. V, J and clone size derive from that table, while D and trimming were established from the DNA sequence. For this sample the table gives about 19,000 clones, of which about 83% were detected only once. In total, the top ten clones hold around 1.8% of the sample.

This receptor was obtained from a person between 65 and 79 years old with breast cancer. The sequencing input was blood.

The DNA sequence follows: TGTGCCAGCAGCTCCGGGACTAGCACAGAGACCCAGTACTTC. Its coded protein is CASSSGTSTETQYF. The sequence joins TRBV7-7 to TRBJ2-5; 9 central bases correspond to TRBD2. The germline V gene (reference sequence) provides CDR1 SSHAT and CDR2 FNYEAQ. CDR3 length: 14 amino acids, cysteine to phenylalanine. The read is trimmed to its CDR3 DNA, 42 bases read in frame from base 1. Unmatched junction bases come to 4, with V trimmed by 4 bases and J by 4 bases.